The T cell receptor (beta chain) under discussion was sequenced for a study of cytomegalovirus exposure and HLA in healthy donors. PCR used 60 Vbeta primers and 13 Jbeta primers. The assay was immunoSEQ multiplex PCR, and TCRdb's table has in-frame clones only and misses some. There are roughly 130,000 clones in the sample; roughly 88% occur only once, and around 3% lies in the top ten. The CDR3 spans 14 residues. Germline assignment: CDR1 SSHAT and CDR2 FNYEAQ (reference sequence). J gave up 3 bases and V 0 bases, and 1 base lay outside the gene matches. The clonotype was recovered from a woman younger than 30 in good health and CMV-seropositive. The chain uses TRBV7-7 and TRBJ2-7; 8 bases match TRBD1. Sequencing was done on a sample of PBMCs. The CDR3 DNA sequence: TGTGCCAGCAGCTTAGCGGACAGGGACTACGAGCAGTACTTC. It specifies CASSLADRDYEQYF. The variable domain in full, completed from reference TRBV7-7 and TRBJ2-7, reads GAGVSQSPRYKVTKRGQDVTLRCDPISSHATLYWYQQALGQGPEFLTYFNYEAQPDKSGLPSDRFSAERPEGSISTLTIQRTEQRDSAMYRCASSLADRDYEQYFGPGTRLTVT.